Below, 32 T cell receptor beta chains from the same sample are listed, as sequenced in a study of blood T cell repertoires in COVID-19. The protocol was immunoSEQ multiplex PCR, while the TCRdb copy is restricted to in-frame clones and leaves out a portion. This sample has approximately 300,000 clones, with 90% found just once. The sequencing sample was made of PBMCs or T cells enriched from blood (not recorded which). These receptors came from a woman aged 30 to 39 who had been exposed to COVID-19.

The chain joins TRBV29-1 to TRBJ1-1; no definite D call. CDR1 is SQVTM, CDR2 ANQGSEA, per germline. V shed 3 bases and J shed 3 bases, with 5 bases lying between them. The CDR3 is 11 amino acids. CDR3 DNA: TGCAGCGTTGAGAGTCACACTGAAGCTTTCTTT. Its translation: CSVESHTEAFF.

The J gene is TRBJ2-4, the V gene TRBV5-5; D not certain. This CDR3 spans 15 amino acids. V dropped 4 bases and J dropped 0 bases, with 11 bases sitting between them. Germline assignment: CDR1 SGHKS and CDR2 YYEKEE (reference sequence). The CDR3 region is CASSVSSVAKNIQYF. CDR3 in DNA: TGTGCCAGCAGCGTCAGTTCCGTAGCCAAAAACATTCAGTACTTC.

J is TRBJ1-4 and V is TRBV29-1, with D perhaps TRBD1 (6 bases). The CDR3 is made up of 15 amino acids. Germline CDR1 SQVTM, CDR2 ANQGSEA. V lost 4 bases and J lost 5, with 17 bases in between. CDR3 coding DNA: TGCAGCGTTGCTTACAGGGACCGAGAGAATGAAAAACTGTTTTTT. Its protein product is CSVAYRDRENEKLFF.

The chain employs TRBV7-2 and TRBJ2-1; 9 nucleotides agree with TRBD1. The CDR3 consists of 18 residues. The ends lost 5 bases at V and 6 bases at J; junction bases unmatched: 17. CDR1 and CDR2 (germline): SGHTA, FQGNSA. The CDR3 here is CASSQRGRGQGFSNEQFF. CDR3 bases: TGTGCCAGCAGCCAAAGGGGTCGGGGACAGGGTTTTAGCAATGAGCAGTTCTTC.

J is TRBJ2-3 and V is TRBV24-1, with 9 nucleotides matching TRBD2. The CDR3 spans 17 residues. Germline V CDR1 and CDR2: KGHDR, SFDVKD. J was trimmed by 2 bases and V by 1 base; bases with no gene match: 6. CDR3 amino acids: CATSDFPAGGHTDTQYF. The CDR3 nucleotides read TGTGCCACCAGTGATTTCCCAGCGGGGGGTCACACAGATACGCAGTATTTT.

The J gene is TRBJ1-2, the V gene TRBV5-6; weak D call: TRBD1 (5 bases). The germline gives CDR1 SGHDT, CDR2 YYEEEE. This CDR3 has 13 residues. V dropped 0 bases and J dropped 3 bases, with 6 bases sitting between them. The CDR3 reads CASSLARDYGYTF. In nucleotides, the CDR3 is TGTGCCAGCAGCTTGGCCAGGGACTATGGCTACACCTTC.

This chain links TRBV5-1 with TRBJ2-7, with 10 bases identical to TRBD2. CDR1 SGHRS and CDR2 YFSETQ come from the germline V gene. The junction had 10 bases not matched to a gene; V was cut back by 4 bases and J by 3 bases. The CDR3 length is 16 residues. CDR3 sequence reads: CASSQPGLATSYEQYF. The CDR3 region has the DNA TGCGCCAGCAGCCAACCGGGACTAGCGACGAGCTACGAGCAGTACTTC.

The chain uses TRBV25-1 and TRBJ2-3; the match to TRBD2 covers 10 bases. V lost 8 bases and J lost 1; bases outside the gene matches: 12. Germline loops: CDR1 MGHDK, CDR2 SYGVNS. This CDR3 contains 17 residues. The CDR3 DNA reads as TGTGCCAGCTCTATAGAGCGGGGGGGCCGAGGCACAGATACGCAGTATTTT. As protein: CASSIERGGRGTDTQYF.

The chain employs TRBV30 and TRBJ1-1; the D gene is possibly TRBD1 (5 bases). CDR3 length equals 18 residues. V was shortened by 0 bases and J by 0 bases, with 20 bases between the two germline ends. Germline-derived CDR1 and CDR2 are GTSNPN and SVGIG (reference sequence). CDR3: CAWSVRPKGLGMNTEAFF. The DNA for the CDR3 is TGTGCCTGGAGTGTAAGGCCTAAGGGACTTGGGATGAACACTGAAGCTTTCTTT.

V gene TRBV3-1 (or the pseudogene TRBV3-2) combines with J gene TRBJ2-2, with 7 bases matching TRBD2. Germline V gene lookup returns CDR1 LGHDT and CDR2 YNNKEL (reference sequence). The J segment lost 0 bases and the V segment lost 10 bases, leaving 11 bases of the junction unmatched. The CDR3 consists of 16 residues. CDR3 region: CATARASGPNTGELFF. The CDR3 nucleotides are TGTGCCACCGCGCGTGCTAGCGGCCCGAACACCGGGGAGCTGTTTTTT.

The rearrangement links TRBV7-8 to TRBJ1-6; no reliable D call. Germline-derived CDR1 and CDR2 are SGHVS and FQNEAQ. V lost 2 bases to trimming and J lost 14 bases, with 10 bases between them. The CDR3 runs 12 residues. CDR3 in amino acids: CASSLFSGTLHF. CDR3 sequence (DNA): TGTGCCAGCAGCTTATTTTCCGGGACCCTCCACTTT.

V and J are TRBV15 and TRBJ2-5, with 8 bases that match TRBD2. This CDR3 contains 15 residues. The germline gives CDR1 LNHNV, CDR2 YYDKDF (reference sequence). Trimming at V came to 6 bases and at J to 0 bases, leaving 6 bases not matched to a gene. CDR3 sequence reads: CATSRAGGYQETQYF. DNA of the CDR3: TGTGCCACCAGTAGGGCGGGGGGATACCAAGAGACCCAGTACTTC.

The J gene is TRBJ2-7, the V gene TRBV2, with D unclear. V was clipped by 9 bases and J by 3 bases, with 15 bases between them. Germline V CDR1 and CDR2: SNHLY, FYNNEI. The CDR3 is made up of 13 amino acids. The CDR3 sequence: CASTTLLNYEQYF. The CDR3 DNA follows: TGTGCCAGTACTACACTACTAAACTACGAGCAGTACTTC.

This sequence joins TRBV5-6 and TRBJ1-6; 9 bases map to TRBD1. The germline V gene has CDR1 SGHDT and CDR2 YYEEEE. J was trimmed by 9 bases and V by 5 bases; bases with no gene match: 9. The CDR3 extends over 15 amino acids. CDR3 residues: CASSTTGQGSSPLHF. The CDR3 nucleotides read TGTGCCAGCAGTACAACGGGACAGGGTAGTTCACCCCTCCACTTT. The variable domain in full, with the rest retrieved from reference TRBV5-6 and TRBJ1-6, is DAGVTQSPTHLIKTRGQQVTLRCSPKSGHDTVSWYQQALGQGPQFIFQYYEEEERQRGNFPDRFSGHQFPNYSSELNVNALLLGDSALYLCASSTTGQGSSPLHFGNGTRLTVT.

The chain has TRBV19 and TRBJ1-5, with TRBD1 as a possible D gene (6 bases). Trimming cost V 3 bases and J 7 bases, with 13 bases left between them. The germline V gene encodes CDR1 LNHDA and CDR2 SQIVND (reference sequence). The CDR3 sequence is 14 residues long. CDR3 nucleotides: TGTGCCAGTAGTATGTGGTCAGGGGACCAGCCCCAGCATTTT. This sequence encodes CASSMWSGDQPQHF. The full variable domain, its missing parts supplied by reference TRBV19 and TRBJ1-5, is DGGITQSPKYLFRKEGQNVTLSCEQNLNHDAMYWYRQDPGQGLRLIYYSQIVNDFQKGDIAEGYSVSREKKESFPLTVTSAQKNPTAFYLCASSMWSGDQPQHFGDGTRLSIL.

As DNA, the CDR3 is TGTGCCAGCAGCTTAATTGGGGGGTACAATGAGCAGTTCTTC. It encodes CASSLIGGYNEQFF. The gene calls are TRBV7-8 and TRBJ2-1, with D tentatively TRBD2 (6 bases). This CDR3 comprises 14 residues. V was shortened by 2 bases and J by 4 bases, with 9 bases between the two germline ends. CDR1 and CDR2 from the germline V gene are SGHVS and FQNEAQ.

The chain combines TRBV19 with TRBJ2-3, with no clear D. This CDR3 is 16 amino acids long. The germline V and J ends were trimmed by 5 bases and 2 bases, with 17 bases remaining between them. Germline lookup yields CDR1 LNHDA and CDR2 SQIVND (reference sequence). CDR3 in amino acids: CASSPRIAYYTDTQYF. DNA for the CDR3: TGTGCCAGTAGTCCGCGGATAGCCTATTACACAGATACGCAGTATTTT.

This sequence joins TRBV12-3 or TRBV12-4 and TRBJ1-2; D not certain. This CDR3 region has 13 residues. Deletions cut 7 bases from V and 8 bases from J, with 17 bases between. CDR3: CASTPDKRVGYTF. The CDR3 DNA sequence: TGTGCCAGCACTCCAGATAAACGGGTCGGCTACACCTTC.

Only a few counts were recorded for this clone. The V gene is TRBV3-1 (or the pseudogene TRBV3-2), the J gene TRBJ2-5; D not certain. The germline gives CDR1 LGHDT, CDR2 YNNKEL (reference sequence). Trimming removed 1 base from V and 2 bases from J, with 5 bases in between. The CDR3 is made up of 13 amino acids. Here the CDR3 DNA reads TGTGCCAGCAGCCAAGCGGGTCAAGAGACCCAGTACTTC. This sequence encodes CASSQAGQETQYF.

The rearrangement joins TRBV18 to TRBJ2-2; 9 nucleotides line up with TRBD1. This CDR3 is built from 15 residues. Germline V gene sequence: CDR1 KGHSH, CDR2 LQKENI. Trimming took 6 bases from V and 3 from J; bases not matched to a gene: 5. CDR3 sequence: CASSPGTGYTGELFF. CDR3 bases: TGTGCCAGCTCTCCCGGGACAGGGTACACCGGGGAGCTGTTTTTT.

The chain links TRBV24-1 to TRBJ2-2; 10 nucleotides agree with TRBD1. Unmatched junction bases numbered 6, after V lost 4 bases and J lost 5 bases. The length of the CDR3 is 16 residues. Germline V lookup: CDR1 KGHDR, CDR2 SFDVKD. The CDR3 bases are TGTGCCACCAGTGAGTCCGGGACAGGGGCAACCGGGGAGCTGTTTTTT. Translating gives CATSESGTGATGELFF.

The chain couples TRBV5-1 to TRBJ2-1; a possible D gene is TRBD2 (5 bases). This CDR3 contains 14 residues. The germline gives CDR1 SGHRS, CDR2 YFSETQ. V lost 4 bases, J lost 10 bases, and 18 bases lay in between. The CDR3 loop is CASSTLTRAGEQFF. CDR3 DNA sequence: TGCGCCAGCAGCACCCTCACTAGGGCTGGGGAGCAGTTCTTC.

The chain recombines TRBV9 with TRBJ1-1; tentatively, D is TRBD1 (5 bases). Germline lookup yields CDR1 SGDLS and CDR2 YYNGEE. V shed 3 bases and J shed 3 bases, with 12 bases lying between them. The CDR3 is made up of 14 amino acids. CDR3 bases: TGTGCCAGCAGCGGAGACAGAGAGGACACTGAAGCTTTCTTT. This translates into CASSGDREDTEAFF.

The V gene is TRBV27, the J gene TRBJ1-4, with a weak D call TRBD1 (6 bases). The V and J ends lost 5 bases and 6 bases respectively, with 19 bases between them. The CDR3 totals 16 residues. The germline gives CDR1 MNHEY, CDR2 SMNVEV (reference sequence). The CDR3 bases are TGTGCCAGCAGTCCCCTCCCGGGGGGGGCGGATGAAAAACTGTTTTTT. As protein: CASSPLPGGADEKLFF.

The chain has TRBV7-3 and TRBJ1-1, with no clear D. Germline V gene data show CDR1 as SGHTA and CDR2 as FQGTGA. CDR3 length equals 14 residues. Trimming left V 3 bases short and J 3 bases short, with 11 bases between. Written as DNA, the CDR3 is TGTGCCAGCAGCTTCGGTGCGGGCTACACTGAAGCTTTCTTT. Translation: CASSFGAGYTEAFF.

The CDR3 bases are TGTGCCAGCTCACCAAAGAACAGGGGAGAGACCCAGTACTTC. It encodes CASSPKNRGETQYF. This rearrangement joins TRBV18 to TRBJ2-5; 7 bases map to TRBD1. The CDR3 covers 14 residues. V lost 2 bases and J lost 4; bases outside the gene matches: 4. CDR1 and CDR2 from the germline V gene are KGHSH and LQKENI.

The chain combines TRBV5-1 with TRBJ2-5, with D perhaps matching TRBD1 (6 bases). Trimming removed 4 bases at V and 5 bases at J, with 21 bases between. Germline V gives CDR1 SGHRS, CDR2 YFSETQ. This CDR3 comprises 16 residues. In DNA form, the CDR3 reads TGCGCCAGCAGCAATTCACCGGGACACGGTGTGGAGACCCAGTACTTC. Its protein is CASSNSPGHGVETQYF.

This clone appeared a single time. For the CDR3, the DNA is TGCGCCAGCAGCCAAGAAATTAGCCCCAATGAGCAGTTCTTC. Amino acid sequence: CASSQEISPNEQFF. This chain joins TRBV4-3 and TRBJ2-1, with D uncertain. Germline CDR1 reads LGHNA; CDR2 reads YSLEER. This CDR3 is 14 amino acids long. V gave up 0 bases and J gave up 6 bases, with 9 bases separating them.

This clone was seen only a few times. The chain has TRBV12-3 or TRBV12-4 and TRBJ1-5; D is uncertain. Deletions cut 6 bases from V and 3 bases from J, with 9 bases between. The CDR3 loop spans 13 amino acids. The CDR3: CASRPQYNQPQHF. The CDR3 nucleotides read TGTGCCAGCAGACCTCAGTACAATCAGCCCCAGCATTTT.

V and J are TRBV21-1 and TRBJ1-4; the tabulated D call, TRBD1, remains unverified against the DNA. TRBV21-1 is a pseudogene. This CDR3 has 15 amino acids. CDR3 loop: CASSKEGQGSEKLFF. CDR3 bases: TGTGCCAGCAGCAAAGAGGGACAGGGATCTGAAAAACTGTTTTTT.

The V call is TRBV9, the J call TRBJ1-6; 8 positions match TRBD1. This CDR3 region has 15 residues. Germline V gene sequence: CDR1 SGDLS, CDR2 YYNGEE. V shed 4 bases, J shed 9 bases, and the junction held 9 bases outside the gene matches. The CDR3 reads CASSPQPGTGSPLHF. CDR3 bases: TGTGCCAGCAGCCCTCAACCCGGGACAGGTTCACCCCTCCACTTT.

In DNA, the CDR3 is TGTGCCAGCTCTCCTCCCGGGAGCGGGGGTACCTACGAGCAGTACTTC. This encodes CASSPPGSGGTYEQYF. This sequence joins TRBV18 and TRBJ2-7, with 8 bases fitting TRBD2. Trimming took 6 bases from V and 2 from J; bases not matched to a gene: 12. There are 16 residues in the CDR3. From germline, CDR1 is KGHSH and CDR2 LQKENI.